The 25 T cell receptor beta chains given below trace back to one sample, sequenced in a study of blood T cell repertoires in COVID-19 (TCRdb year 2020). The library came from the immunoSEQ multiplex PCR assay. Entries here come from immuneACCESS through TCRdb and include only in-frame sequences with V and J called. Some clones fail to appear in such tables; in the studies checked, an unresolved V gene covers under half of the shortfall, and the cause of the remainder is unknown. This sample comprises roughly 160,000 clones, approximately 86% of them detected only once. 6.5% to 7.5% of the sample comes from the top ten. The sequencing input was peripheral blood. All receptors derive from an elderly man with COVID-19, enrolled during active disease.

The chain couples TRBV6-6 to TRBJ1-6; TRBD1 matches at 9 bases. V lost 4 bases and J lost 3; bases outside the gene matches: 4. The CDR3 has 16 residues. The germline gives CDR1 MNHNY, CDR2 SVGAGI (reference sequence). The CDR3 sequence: CASSSTTGGYNSPLHF. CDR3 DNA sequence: TGTGCCAGCAGTTCCACGACAGGGGGCTATAATTCACCCCTCCACTTT.

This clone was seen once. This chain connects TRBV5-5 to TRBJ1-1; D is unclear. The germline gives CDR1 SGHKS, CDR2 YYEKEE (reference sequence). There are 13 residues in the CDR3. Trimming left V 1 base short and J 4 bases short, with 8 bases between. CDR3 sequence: CASSLMSGTEAFF. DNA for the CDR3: TGTGCCAGCAGCTTGATGAGTGGCACTGAAGCTTTCTTT. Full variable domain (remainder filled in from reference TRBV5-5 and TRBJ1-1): DAGVTQSPTHLIKTRGQQVTLRCSPISGHKSVSWYQQVLGQGPQFIFQYYEKEERGRGNFPDRFSARQFPNYSSELNVNALLLGDSALYLCASSLMSGTEAFFGQGTRLTVV.

This CDR3 is CASSYELHGREPQHF. The CDR3 DNA sequence: TGTGCCAGCAGTTATGAGTTACACGGGCGGGAGCCCCAGCATTTT. This rearrangement joins TRBV6-2 or TRBV6-3 to TRBJ1-5; unclear D gene. CDR3 size: 15 residues. Germline CDR1 is MNHEY and CDR2 is SVGEGT. Trimming shortened V by 3 bases and J by 8 bases, and 17 bases separated the two germline ends.

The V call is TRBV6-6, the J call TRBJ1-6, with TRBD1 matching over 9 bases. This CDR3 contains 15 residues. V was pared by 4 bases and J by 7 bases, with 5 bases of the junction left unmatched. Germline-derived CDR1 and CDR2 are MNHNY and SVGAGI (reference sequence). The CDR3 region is CASSLTGGGNSPLHF. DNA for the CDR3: TGTGCCAGCAGTTTAACAGGGGGCGGAAATTCACCCCTCCACTTT.

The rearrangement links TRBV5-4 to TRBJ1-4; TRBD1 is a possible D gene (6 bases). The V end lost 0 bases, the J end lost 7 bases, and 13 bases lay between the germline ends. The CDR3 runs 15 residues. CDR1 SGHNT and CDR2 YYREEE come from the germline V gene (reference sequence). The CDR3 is CASSLARGGGEKLFF. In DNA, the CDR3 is TGTGCCAGCAGCTTGGCCAGGGGAGGGGGTGAAAAACTGTTTTTT.

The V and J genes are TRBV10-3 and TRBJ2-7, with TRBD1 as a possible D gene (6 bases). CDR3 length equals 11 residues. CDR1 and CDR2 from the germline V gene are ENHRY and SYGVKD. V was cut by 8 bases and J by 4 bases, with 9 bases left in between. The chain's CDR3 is CAIRTEYEQYF. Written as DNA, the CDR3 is TGTGCCATCCGGACAGAATACGAGCAGTACTTC.

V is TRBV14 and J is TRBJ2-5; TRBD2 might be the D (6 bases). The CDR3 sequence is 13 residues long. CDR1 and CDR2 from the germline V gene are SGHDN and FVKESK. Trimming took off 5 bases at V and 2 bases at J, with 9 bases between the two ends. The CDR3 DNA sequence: TGTGCCAGCAGCTGGGGGGATCAAGAGACCCAGTACTTC. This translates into CASSWGDQETQYF. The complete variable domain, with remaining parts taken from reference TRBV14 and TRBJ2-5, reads EAGVTQFPSHSVIEKGQTVTLRCDPISGHDNLYWYRRVMGKEIKFLLHFVKESKQDESGMPNNRFLAERTGGTYSTLKVQPAELEDSGVYFCASSWGDQETQYFGPGTRLLVL.

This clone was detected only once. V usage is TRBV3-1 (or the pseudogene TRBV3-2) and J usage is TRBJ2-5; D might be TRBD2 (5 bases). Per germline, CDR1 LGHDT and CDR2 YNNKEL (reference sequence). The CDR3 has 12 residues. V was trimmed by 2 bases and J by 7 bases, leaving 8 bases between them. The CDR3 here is CASSQSRGTQYF. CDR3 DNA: TGTGCCAGCAGCCAATCACGGGGGACCCAGTACTTC.

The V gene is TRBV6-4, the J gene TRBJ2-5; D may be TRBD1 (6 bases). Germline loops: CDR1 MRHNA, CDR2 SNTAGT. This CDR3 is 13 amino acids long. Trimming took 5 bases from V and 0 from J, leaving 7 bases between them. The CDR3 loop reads CASSRTDQETQYF. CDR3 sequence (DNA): TGTGCCAGCAGTAGGACAGACCAAGAGACCCAGTACTTC.

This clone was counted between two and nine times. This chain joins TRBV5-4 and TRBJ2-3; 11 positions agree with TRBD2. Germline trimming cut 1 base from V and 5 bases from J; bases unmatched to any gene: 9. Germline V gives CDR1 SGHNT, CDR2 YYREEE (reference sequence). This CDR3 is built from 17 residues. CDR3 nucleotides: TGTGCCAGCAGCTTGAGGATGTTAGCGGGGGGGCAAGATACGCAGTATTTT. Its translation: CASSLRMLAGGQDTQYF. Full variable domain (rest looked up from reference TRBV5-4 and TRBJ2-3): ETGVTQSPTHLIKTRGQQVTLRCSSQSGHNTVSWYQQALGQGPQFIFQYYREEENGRGNFPPRFSGLQFPNYSSELNVNALELDDSALYLCASSLRMLAGGQDTQYFGPGTRLTVL.

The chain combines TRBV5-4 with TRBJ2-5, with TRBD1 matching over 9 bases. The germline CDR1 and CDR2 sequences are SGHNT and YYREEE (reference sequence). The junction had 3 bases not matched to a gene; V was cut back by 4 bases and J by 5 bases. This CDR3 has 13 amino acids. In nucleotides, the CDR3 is TGTGCCAGCAGCGATGGGACAGGGGAGACCCAGTACTTC. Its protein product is CASSDGTGETQYF.

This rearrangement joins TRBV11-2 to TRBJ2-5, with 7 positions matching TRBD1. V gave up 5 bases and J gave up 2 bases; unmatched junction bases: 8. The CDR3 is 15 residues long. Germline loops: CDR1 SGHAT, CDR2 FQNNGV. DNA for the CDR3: TGTGCCAGCAGCGTATCAACAGGGGTACAAGAGACCCAGTACTTC. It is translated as CASSVSTGVQETQYF.

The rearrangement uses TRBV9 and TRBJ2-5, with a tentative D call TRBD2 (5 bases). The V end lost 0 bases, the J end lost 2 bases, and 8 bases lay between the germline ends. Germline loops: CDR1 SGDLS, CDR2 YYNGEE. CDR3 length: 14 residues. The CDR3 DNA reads TGTGCCAGCAGCGTAGATCGGGGACAAGAGACCCAGTACTTC. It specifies CASSVDRGQETQYF.

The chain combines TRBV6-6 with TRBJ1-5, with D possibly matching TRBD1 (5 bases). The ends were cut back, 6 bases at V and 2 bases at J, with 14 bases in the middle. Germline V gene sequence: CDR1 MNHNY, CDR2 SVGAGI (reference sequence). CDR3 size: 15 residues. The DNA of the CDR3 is TGTGCCAGCAGCCTAGCGACAGCGGGCAATCAGCCCCAGCATTTT. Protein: CASSLATAGNQPQHF.

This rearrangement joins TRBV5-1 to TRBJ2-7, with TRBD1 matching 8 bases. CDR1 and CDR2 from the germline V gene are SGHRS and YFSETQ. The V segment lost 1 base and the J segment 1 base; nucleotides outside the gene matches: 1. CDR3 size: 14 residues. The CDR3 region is CASSLRTGSYEQYF. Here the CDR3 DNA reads TGCGCCAGCAGCTTGAGGACAGGGTCCTACGAGCAGTACTTC.

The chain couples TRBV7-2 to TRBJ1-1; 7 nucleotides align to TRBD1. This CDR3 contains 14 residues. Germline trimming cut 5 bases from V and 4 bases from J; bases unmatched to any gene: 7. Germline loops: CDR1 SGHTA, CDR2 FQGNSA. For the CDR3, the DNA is TGTGCCAGCAGCACCTACAGGGGAAGCACTGAAGCTTTCTTT. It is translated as CASSTYRGSTEAFF.

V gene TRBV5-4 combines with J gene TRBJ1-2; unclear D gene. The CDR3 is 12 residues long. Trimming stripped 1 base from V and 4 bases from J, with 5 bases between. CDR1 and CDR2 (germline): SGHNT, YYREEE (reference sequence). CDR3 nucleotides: TGTGCCAGCAGCTTGCAGTTCTATGGCTACACCTTC. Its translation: CASSLQFYGYTF.

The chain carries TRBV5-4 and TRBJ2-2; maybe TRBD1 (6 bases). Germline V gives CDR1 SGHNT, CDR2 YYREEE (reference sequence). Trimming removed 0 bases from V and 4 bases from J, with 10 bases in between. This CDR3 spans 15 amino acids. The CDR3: CASSLETGGTGELFF. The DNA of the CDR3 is TGTGCCAGCAGCTTGGAGACAGGTGGCACCGGGGAGCTGTTTTTT.

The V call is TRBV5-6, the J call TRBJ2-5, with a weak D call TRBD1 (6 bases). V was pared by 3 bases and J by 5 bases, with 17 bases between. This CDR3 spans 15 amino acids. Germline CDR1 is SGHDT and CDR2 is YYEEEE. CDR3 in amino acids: CASSSTRDIRETQYF. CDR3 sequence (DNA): TGTGCCAGCAGCTCAACTCGGGACATACGGGAGACCCAGTACTTC.

CDR3 sequence: CASRRFQETQYF. DNA for the CDR3: TGTGCCAGCAGACGGTTCCAAGAGACCCAGTACTTC. This chain connects TRBV11-2 to TRBJ2-5; unclear D gene. Per germline, CDR1 SGHAT and CDR2 FQNNGV. There are 12 residues in the CDR3. V gave up 6 bases and J gave up 1 base, with 6 bases separating them.

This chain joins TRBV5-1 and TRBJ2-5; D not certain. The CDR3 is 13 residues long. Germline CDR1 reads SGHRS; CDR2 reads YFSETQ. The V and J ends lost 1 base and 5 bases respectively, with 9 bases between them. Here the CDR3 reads CASSLSSSETQYF. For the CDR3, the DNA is TGCGCCAGCAGCTTGAGCAGTAGCGAGACCCAGTACTTC.

The CDR3 reads CASSPRDGGSNTEAFF. CDR3 bases: TGTGCCAGCAGCCCTCGAGATGGAGGCTCGAACACTGAAGCTTTCTTT. The chain uses TRBV5-4 and TRBJ1-1, with D hard to call. In germline, CDR1 is SGHNT, CDR2 YYREEE (reference sequence). Trimming cost V 4 bases and J 1 base, with 17 bases left between them. This CDR3 has 16 amino acids. Complete variable domain (other parts from reference TRBV5-4 and TRBJ1-1): ETGVTQSPTHLIKTRGQQVTLRCSSQSGHNTVSWYQQALGQGPQFIFQYYREEENGRGNFPPRFSGLQFPNYSSELNVNALELDDSALYLCASSPRDGGSNTEAFFGQGTRLTVV.

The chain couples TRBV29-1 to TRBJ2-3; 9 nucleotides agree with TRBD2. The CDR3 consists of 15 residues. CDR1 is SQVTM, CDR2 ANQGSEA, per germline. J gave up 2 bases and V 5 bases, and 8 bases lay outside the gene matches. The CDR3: CSVRGLASTTDTQYF. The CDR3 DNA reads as TGCAGCGTTCGCGGACTAGCGAGCACCACAGATACGCAGTATTTT.

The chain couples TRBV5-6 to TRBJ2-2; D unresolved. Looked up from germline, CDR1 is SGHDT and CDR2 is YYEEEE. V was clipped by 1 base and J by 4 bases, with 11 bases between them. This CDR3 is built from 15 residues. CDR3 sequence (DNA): TGTGCCAGCAGCTTGTTGGGCCCCCGCACCGGGGAGCTGTTTTTT. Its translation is CASSLLGPRTGELFF.

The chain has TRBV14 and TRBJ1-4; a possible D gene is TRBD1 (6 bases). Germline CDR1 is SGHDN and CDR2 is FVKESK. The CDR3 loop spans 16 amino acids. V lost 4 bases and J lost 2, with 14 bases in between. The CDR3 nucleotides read TGTGCCAGCAGCCCTTCCGACAGGACCACTAATGAAAAACTGTTTTTT. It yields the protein CASSPSDRTTNEKLFF.